Below are 11 T cell receptor beta chains sequenced from a single sample in a study of control samples from healthy donors and cancer patients. The method was immunoSEQ multiplex PCR; TCRdb's version includes in-frame clones alone and lacks a portion of them. Of about 120,000 clones listed, 88% are singletons. The sequenced sample was blood. The receptor source for this set is a woman in her seventies in good health.

The genes are TRBV6-5 and TRBJ2-7; tentatively, D is TRBD1 (5 bases). Germline V gene data show CDR1 as MNHEY and CDR2 as SVGAGI. Between the trimmed V and J ends, which lost 0 bases and 6 bases, there was a span of 12 bases. This CDR3 has 14 residues. The CDR3 sequence: CASSYSGRAGEQYF. In DNA form, the CDR3 reads TGTGCCAGCAGTTACTCCGGCAGGGCCGGCGAGCAGTACTTC.

The chain carries TRBV6-5 and TRBJ2-1; TRBD1 matches 7 bases. The CDR3 has 15 residues. Germline CDR1 reads MNHEY; CDR2 reads SVGAGI. V lost 6 bases and J lost 4; bases outside the gene matches: 9. The DNA of the CDR3 is TGTGCCAGCAGCAGAGGGGGCCTGGAGTACAATGAGCAGTTCTTC. Translation gives CASSRGGLEYNEQFF.

The chain employs TRBV27 and TRBJ2-1; D may be TRBD2 (5 bases). The V end lost 4 bases, the J end lost 0 bases, and 13 bases lay between the germline ends. From germline, CDR1 is MNHEY and CDR2 SMNVEV (reference sequence). This CDR3 spans 16 amino acids. CDR3 coding DNA: TGTGCCAGCAGTTCGCGGGTGACCCCCTCCTACAATGAGCAGTTCTTC. Residues: CASSSRVTPSYNEQFF.

The chain couples TRBV6-2 or TRBV6-3 to TRBJ1-1; D is unresolved. Trimming removed 0 bases at V and 6 bases at J, with 14 bases between. The CDR3 sequence is 15 residues long. Per germline, CDR1 MNHEY and CDR2 SVGEGT. The CDR3 sequence is CASSYSGARMAEAFF. The CDR3 DNA is TGTGCCAGCAGTTACTCGGGAGCCAGGATGGCTGAAGCTTTCTTT.

The chain is built from TRBV7-2 and TRBJ2-5; 8 bases are shared with TRBD2. Germline loops: CDR1 SGHTA, CDR2 FQGNSA. The CDR3 spans 14 residues. V was clipped by 3 bases and J by 4 bases; unmatched bases: 4. For the CDR3, the DNA is TGTGCCAGCAGCTTTGGCGGGGGGCCAGAGACCCAGTACTTC. Translation gives CASSFGGGPETQYF.

The genes are TRBV7-2 and TRBJ2-3, with no clear D. The ends were cut back, 4 bases at V and 4 bases at J, with 6 bases in the middle. The germline CDR1 and CDR2 sequences are SGHTA and FQGNSA. There are 12 residues in the CDR3. In DNA, the CDR3 is TGTGCCAGCAGCTCAGGCCCAGATACGCAGTATTTT. Translating gives CASSSGPDTQYF.

The CDR3 DNA reads as TGTGCCAGCAGCAGAACAGGGGGCACTGGTGAAAAACTGTTTTTT. Translated, it gives CASSRTGGTGEKLFF. The chain employs TRBV9 and TRBJ1-4; 9 bases map to TRBD1. Losses at the gene ends were 4 bases for V and 7 bases for J; bases not matched to a gene: 8. The CDR3 spans 15 residues. Germline-derived CDR1 and CDR2 are SGDLS and YYNGEE.

The chain links TRBV6-6 to TRBJ1-2, with unresolved D. Germline values: CDR1 MNHNY, CDR2 SVGAGI (reference sequence). The CDR3 runs 15 residues. V shed 2 bases and J shed 3 bases, with 13 bases lying between them. In DNA, the CDR3 is TGTGCCAGCAGTTACGAGGCAGCCTCTTACTATGGCTACACCTTC. Translation gives CASSYEAASYYGYTF.

The table lists this clone with a count of one. The chain uses TRBV4-3 and TRBJ2-5; 7 bases agree with TRBD1. This CDR3 comprises 14 residues. Germline V lookup: CDR1 LGHNA, CDR2 YSLEER. V trimming: 6 bases; J trimming: 2 bases; junction bases outside the gene matches: 6. The CDR3 DNA reads TGCGCCAGCAGTCGGACAGGTCAACAAGAGACCCAGTACTTC. Amino acids: CASSRTGQQETQYF.

The chain joins TRBV6-2 or TRBV6-3 to TRBJ2-5; D ambiguous. V lost 2 bases and J lost 3, with 16 bases in between. The CDR3 has 16 amino acids. The germline V gene encodes CDR1 MNHEY and CDR2 SVGEGT. CDR3 bases: TGTGCCAGCAGTTACGAAACGGGTCGGGTGGAAGAGACCCAGTACTTC. It encodes CASSYETGRVEETQYF.

The chain combines TRBV12-3 or TRBV12-4 with TRBJ1-6; TRBD1 is a possible D gene (5 bases). The CDR3 contains 13 residues. V gave up 7 bases and J gave up 8 bases, with 12 bases separating them. The CDR3 is CASTGIWDSPLHF. The DNA of the CDR3 is TGTGCCAGCACAGGGATATGGGATTCACCCCTCCACTTT.